This T cell receptor beta chain is drawn from a study of cytomegalovirus exposure and HLA in healthy donors. Whole-study context: One earlier analysis, a look at 180 million or so T cells, found approximately 120 million unique TCR beta sequences. The study's findings and limits: Donors were assumed by presence/absence analyses to have roughly uniform sequencing depth. TCR beta V segments were, for the most part, productive about 90% or about 30% of the time in an earlier analysis. Prediction of most subjects' HLA-A and HLA-B alleles by TCR beta sequences was reportedly accurate.

Use of 60 Vbeta and 13 Jbeta primers characterized the PCR. Sequenced by immunoSEQ multiplex PCR; TCRdb stores in-frame clones only, minus some. The sample contains approximately 88,000 clones, over 75% of which appear only once. The CDR3 is 14 amino acids. V was pared by 0 bases and J by 3 bases, with 10 bases between. Germline CDR1 is GTSNPN and CDR2 is SVGIG (reference sequence). With regard to this clone: Its antigen is still unknown.

The chain joins TRBV30 to TRBJ2-3, with D possibly TRBD2 on 6 matching bases. The sequenced sample consisted of PBMCs. This sequence originates from a man between 18 and 29 years old in good health and CMV-seronegative. The CDR3: CAWSVIAETDTQYF. CDR3 nucleotides: TGTGCCTGGAGTGTAATAGCGGAAACAGATACGCAGTATTTT.